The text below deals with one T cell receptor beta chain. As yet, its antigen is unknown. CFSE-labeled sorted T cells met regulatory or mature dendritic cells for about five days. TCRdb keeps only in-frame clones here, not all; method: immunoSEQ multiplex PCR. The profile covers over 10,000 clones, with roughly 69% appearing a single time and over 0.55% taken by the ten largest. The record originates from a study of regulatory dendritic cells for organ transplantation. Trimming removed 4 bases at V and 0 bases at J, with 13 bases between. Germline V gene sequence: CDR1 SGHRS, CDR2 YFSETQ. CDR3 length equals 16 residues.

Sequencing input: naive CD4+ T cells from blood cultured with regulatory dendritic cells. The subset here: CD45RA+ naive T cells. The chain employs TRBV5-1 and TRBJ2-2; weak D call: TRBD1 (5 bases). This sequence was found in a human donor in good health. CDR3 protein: CASSRDSPSNTGELFF. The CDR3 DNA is TGCGCCAGCAGCCGCGACAGTCCTTCGAACACCGGGGAGCTGTTTTTT.